This T cell receptor beta chain stems from a study of identical twins. One entry per CDR3 protein, called by TCRdb with MiXCR from the 5' RACE reads. The data show some 760,000 distinct CDR3 sequences, about 20% seen once. The sample was also linked to a second study, of T cells expressing NK-cell markers. That source adds: Repertoire data for TCR beta were derived from sorted T cells (CD3+CD56+NKG2C+, CD3+CD56+NKG2C- and CD3+CD56-NKG2C+).

The sequenced sample was PBMCs. The receptor was derived from a woman aged 18-29 years in good health.

This CDR3 reads CASSVEAGLYGYTF. CDR3 coding DNA: TGTGCCAGCAGTGTAGAAGCAGGACTCTATGGCTACACCTTC. V and J are TRBV2 and TRBJ1-2, with D hard to call. V lost 4 bases, J lost 4 bases, and 13 bases lay in between. Per the germline V gene, CDR1 is SNHLY and CDR2 is FYNNEI. The length of the CDR3 is 14 residues.